This T cell receptor (beta chain) was captured by sequencing in a study of cytomegalovirus exposure and HLA in healthy donors. Study observations and caveats: Most TCR sequences were seen very rarely across donors, but some public TCRs occurred in many. Cytomegalovirus association was listed for 150 or so TCR beta chains.

Primers: 60 Vbeta forward and 13 Jbeta reverse. The protocol was immunoSEQ multiplex PCR, while the TCRdb copy is restricted to in-frame clones and leaves out a portion. The table lists approximately 140,000 clones, around three quarters of them singletons. Germline V gene sequence: CDR1 SGHVS, CDR2 FNYEAQ. The CDR3 is 14 residues long. The germline V and J ends were trimmed by 1 base and 1 base, with 7 bases remaining between them. As for this clone: What it binds is not known.

Source material: PBMCs. The V gene is TRBV7-6, the J gene TRBJ2-5; D remains ambiguous. The TCR originated in a man aged 25-40 years in good health and CMV-seronegative. CDR3 in DNA: TGTGCCAGCAGCTTAGAACACAGCCAAGAGACCCAGTACTTC. This encodes CASSLEHSQETQYF.